This TCR beta chain was sequenced in a study of shared clonotypes between healthy human individuals. Clones were sequenced by immunoSEQ multiplex PCR, and TCRdb holds only the in-frame ones, with some missing. The sample lists a few hundred thousand clones, 90% to 98% occurring once. This CDR3 comprises 12 residues. With 6 bases removed from V and 4 bases from J, the gap between germline ends came to 6 bases. In germline, CDR1 is MNHEY, CDR2 SVGAGI. CD8 memory merged CD45RO+ with CCR7-negative CD45RA+ TemRA cells. Specimen: memory CD8+ T cells sorted from blood. Subset meaning: CD45RO+ cells pooled with CCR7-negative TemRA cells. This clonotype was obtained from a man aged 25-45 years in good health. This sequence joins TRBV6-5 and TRBJ2-2, with D possibly TRBD1 on 6 matching bases. CDR3 in amino acids: CASSRGTGELFF. The CDR3 nucleotides are TGTGCCAGCAGCAGGGGCACCGGGGAGCTGTTTTTT.